A selection of T cell receptor beta chains follows, all from one sample in a study of cytomegalovirus exposure and HLA in healthy donors. Measured with immunoSEQ multiplex PCR; TCRdb has only the in-frame clones, and not every one. The sample comprises about 88,000 clones, approximately 90% of which are singletons, and around 2.3% rests with the top ten. Material: PBMCs. These receptors were taken from a man between 18 and 35 years old in good health and CMV-seronegative. CDR3s leave out the opening cysteine and the closing phenylalanine or tryptophan. A D gene is named only where the DNA matches it firmly.

d_gene: TRBD2; j_gene: TRBJ2-1; v_gene: TRBV4-1; CDR3aa: ASSQALAGAYNEQF
d_gene: TRBD1; j_gene: TRBJ1-5; v_gene: TRBV4-2; CDR3aa: ASSQTGGDQPQH
d_gene: NA; j_gene: TRBJ2-7; v_gene: TRBV28; CDR3aa: ASSRVYEQY
d_gene: NA; j_gene: TRBJ2-5; v_gene: TRBV5-1; CDR3aa: ASSLGSGETQY
d_gene: TRBD1; j_gene: TRBJ2-1; v_gene: TRBV2; CDR3aa: ASSQRLGQGNEQF
d_gene: NA; j_gene: TRBJ1-1; v_gene: TRBV5-1; CDR3aa: ASSLQSNTEAF
d_gene: NA; j_gene: TRBJ2-1; v_gene: TRBV4-3; CDR3aa: ASSQDDTVSSYNEQF
d_gene: TRBD1; j_gene: NA; v_gene: TRBV7-2; CDR3aa: ASSLGTGSSEQY
d_gene: NA; j_gene: TRBJ1-2; v_gene: TRBV27; CDR3aa: ASSQFPLGQNGYT
d_gene: TRBD1; j_gene: TRBJ2-5; v_gene: TRBV6-5; CDR3aa: ASSTGTEETQY
d_gene: TRBD2; j_gene: TRBJ2-7; v_gene: TRBV4-3; CDR3aa: ASSQGGAGGIYEQY
d_gene: TRBD1; j_gene: TRBJ1-1; v_gene: TRBV7-2; CDR3aa: ASSPNRGHNTEAF
d_gene: NA; j_gene: TRBJ1-6; v_gene: TRBV6-1; CDR3aa: ASSSGTRGNSPLH
d_gene: NA; j_gene: TRBJ2-7; v_gene: TRBV6-5; CDR3aa: ASGTGTPPYEQY
d_gene: NA; j_gene: TRBJ2-3; v_gene: TRBV11-2; CDR3aa: ASSLVAPDTQY
d_gene: NA; j_gene: TRBJ2-7; v_gene: TRBV4-2; CDR3aa: ASSTPGVQVNEQY
d_gene: NA; j_gene: TRBJ2-7; v_gene: TRBV11-3; CDR3aa: ASSLGGEDYEQY
d_gene: NA; j_gene: TRBJ1-2; v_gene: TRBV10-3; CDR3aa: AISDRGGYGYT
d_gene: NA; j_gene: TRBJ2-7; v_gene: TRBV6-5; CDR3aa: ASRGRPPYEQY
d_gene: TRBD1; j_gene: TRBJ1-1; v_gene: TRBV27; CDR3aa: ASRGGVMNTEAF
d_gene: NA; j_gene: TRBJ1-5; v_gene: TRBV4-1; CDR3aa: ASSPHRDNQPQH
d_gene: TRBD2; j_gene: TRBJ2-7; v_gene: TRBV19; CDR3aa: ASSLLAGVPYEQY
d_gene: NA; j_gene: TRBJ1-5; v_gene: TRBV30; CDR3aa: AWSQASQPQH
d_gene: NA; j_gene: TRBJ2-7; v_gene: TRBV6-1; CDR3aa: ASSEGVTAAESYEQY
d_gene: NA; j_gene: TRBJ2-3; v_gene: TRBV6-1; CDR3aa: ASGPDNTDTQY
d_gene: NA; j_gene: TRBJ2-7; v_gene: TRBV7-9; CDR3aa: ASSLDGGSYEQY
d_gene: TRBD2; j_gene: TRBJ2-1; v_gene: TRBV11-2; CDR3aa: ASSFYSGSRGNEQF
d_gene: TRBD1; j_gene: TRBJ1-1; v_gene: TRBV9; CDR3aa: ASSGQGIEGTEAF
d_gene: TRBD1; j_gene: TRBJ2-1; v_gene: TRBV10-3; CDR3aa: AIRDREQTEQF
d_gene: NA; j_gene: TRBJ1-2; v_gene: TRBV7-9; CDR3aa: ASSLGGSYT
d_gene: NA; j_gene: TRBJ2-7; v_gene: TRBV29-1; CDR3aa: SVSLSYEQY
d_gene: NA; j_gene: TRBJ2-2; v_gene: TRBV9; CDR3aa: ASSVRGGNTGELF
d_gene: NA; j_gene: TRBJ1-2; v_gene: TRBV28; CDR3aa: ASSFGGAAEGGYGYT
d_gene: TRBD1; j_gene: TRBJ1-1; v_gene: TRBV30; CDR3aa: AWSGNRGKEAF
d_gene: TRBD2; j_gene: TRBJ2-5; v_gene: TRBV14; CDR3aa: ASSPQGLAGFQRTQY
d_gene: NA; j_gene: TRBJ2-2; v_gene: TRBV9; CDR3aa: ASSSTTTLNTGELF
d_gene: NA; j_gene: TRBJ2-3; v_gene: TRBV28; CDR3aa: ASSLMGADTQY
d_gene: NA; j_gene: TRBJ2-7; v_gene: TRBV7-2; CDR3aa: ASSFPQGKSYEQY
d_gene: NA; j_gene: TRBJ2-4; v_gene: TRBV18; CDR3aa: ASSQAVAKNIQY
d_gene: TRBD1; j_gene: TRBJ2-7; v_gene: TRBV29-1; CDR3aa: SVGDRGPYEQY
d_gene: NA; j_gene: TRBJ2-3; v_gene: TRBV27; CDR3aa: ASRHSTDTQY
d_gene: TRBD1; j_gene: TRBJ2-7; v_gene: TRBV6-5; CDR3aa: ASSYRGQHYEQY
d_gene: TRBD1; j_gene: TRBJ2-7; v_gene: TRBV27; CDR3aa: ASSFGTGLDEQY
d_gene: NA; j_gene: TRBJ2-1; v_gene: TRBV9; CDR3aa: ASSVGVQAYNEQF
d_gene: NA; j_gene: NA; v_gene: TRBV5-6; CDR3aa: ASSLATSREQY
d_gene: TRBD2; j_gene: TRBJ2-1; v_gene: TRBV5-6; CDR3aa: ASSFGGRTYNEQF
d_gene: TRBD1; j_gene: TRBJ1-4; v_gene: TRBV15; CDR3aa: ATRGEGNRGVIATNEKLF
d_gene: TRBD1; j_gene: TRBJ2-2; v_gene: TRBV7-9; CDR3aa: SSSPTGTVNTGELF
d_gene: NA; j_gene: TRBJ2-7; v_gene: TRBV6-5; CDR3aa: ASSYVSGDEQY
d_gene: NA; j_gene: TRBJ1-2; v_gene: TRBV28; CDR3aa: ASSTSGDPTGVSYGYT
d_gene: NA; j_gene: TRBJ2-3; v_gene: TRBV7-2; CDR3aa: ASSPRQSTDTQY
d_gene: NA; j_gene: TRBJ1-5; v_gene: TRBV28; CDR3aa: ASSLQAVYQPQH
d_gene: TRBD2; j_gene: TRBJ2-1; v_gene: TRBV5-1; CDR3aa: ASGDGAGVYNEQF
d_gene: TRBD2; j_gene: TRBJ2-7; v_gene: TRBV6-5; CDR3aa: ASSSHGRVSYEQY
d_gene: TRBD2; j_gene: TRBJ2-1; v_gene: TRBV5-4; CDR3aa: ASSSSGVSSYNEQF
d_gene: NA; j_gene: TRBJ1-3; v_gene: TRBV5-3; CDR3aa: ATTTGNTIY
d_gene: NA; j_gene: NA; v_gene: TRBV18; CDR3aa: ASSPLRTGVAGQHSYEQY
d_gene: TRBD1; j_gene: TRBJ2-7; v_gene: TRBV2; CDR3aa: ASSVRQGNEQY
d_gene: NA; j_gene: TRBJ2-1; v_gene: TRBV5-8; CDR3aa: ASSLESNEQF
d_gene: NA; j_gene: TRBJ1-5; v_gene: TRBV6-5; CDR3aa: ASSYEARDSNQPQH